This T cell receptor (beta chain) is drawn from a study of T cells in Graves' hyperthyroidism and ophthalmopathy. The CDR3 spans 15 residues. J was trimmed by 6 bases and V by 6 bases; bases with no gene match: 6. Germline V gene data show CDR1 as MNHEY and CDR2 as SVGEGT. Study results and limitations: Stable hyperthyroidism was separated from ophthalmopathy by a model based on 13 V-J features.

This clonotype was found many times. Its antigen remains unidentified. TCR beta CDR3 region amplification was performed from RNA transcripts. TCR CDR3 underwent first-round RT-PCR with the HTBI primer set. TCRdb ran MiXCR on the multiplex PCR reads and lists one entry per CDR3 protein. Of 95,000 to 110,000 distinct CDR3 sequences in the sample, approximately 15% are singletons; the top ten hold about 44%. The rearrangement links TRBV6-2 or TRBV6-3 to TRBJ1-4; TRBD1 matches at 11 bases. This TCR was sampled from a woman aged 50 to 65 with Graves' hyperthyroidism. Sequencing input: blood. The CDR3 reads CASSRTGGRDEKLFF. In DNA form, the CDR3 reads TGTGCCAGCAGCCGGACAGGGGGCCGGGATGAAAAACTGTTTTTT.